A single sample gave rise to the 23 T cell receptor beta chains below, sequenced in a study of persistence of HIV-infected CD4 T cells. The immunoSEQ assay was version 4, run in survey mode. Sequencing was performed with immunoSEQ multiplex PCR; in TCRdb, only in-frame clones are kept and a portion is missing. The data hold around 40,000 clones, with about 88% observed a single time. These receptors' targets are unknown. This nonspecific control used anti-CD3/anti-CD28 bead stimulation of CD4+ T cells. Sorting of responding CD4+ T cells relied on upregulated CD40 ligand together with CD69. This specimen was CD4+ T cells sorted from PBMCs after approximately 20-hour stimulation, taken from a patient who received antiretroviral therapy. These receptor sequences come from an adult woman with HIV who was CMV-seropositive.

This clone has just one count. The V gene is TRBV27, the J gene TRBJ1-3; D unresolved. This CDR3 contains 13 residues. CDR1 is MNHEY and CDR2 is SMNVEV in the germline V gene (reference sequence). V was shortened by 3 bases and J by 4 bases, with 7 bases between the two germline ends. The CDR3 spells CASSFSRGNTIYF. In nucleotides, the CDR3 is TGTGCCAGCAGTTTTTCCCGAGGAAACACCATATATTTT.

This rearrangement joins TRBV7-3 to TRBJ2-3; tentative D call: TRBD2 (5 bases). The germline V gene encodes CDR1 SGHTA and CDR2 FQGTGA. The CDR3 runs to 13 residues. The ends were cut back, 1 base at V and 9 bases at J, with 11 bases in the middle. The CDR3 protein is CASSLRFTGTQYF. CDR3 nucleotides: TGTGCCAGCAGCTTAAGGTTTACGGGGACGCAGTATTTT.

This clone was detected only once. This chain joins TRBV3-1 (or the pseudogene TRBV3-2) and TRBJ2-7; possibly TRBD1 for D (6 bases). Trimming left V 5 bases short and J 1 base short, with 21 bases between. Germline values: CDR1 LGHDT, CDR2 YNNKEL (reference sequence). The CDR3 has 17 amino acids. The CDR3 DNA reads TGTGCCAGCAGCAATCAAAGAACCGGGACAAATTCCTACGAGCAGTACTTC. Its translation: CASSNQRTGTNSYEQYF.

This chain joins TRBV7-2 and TRBJ1-5, with D possibly being TRBD1 (5 bases). The CDR3 length is 13 residues. V lost 5 bases and J 5 bases, leaving 10 bases between the germline ends. Germline assignment: CDR1 SGHTA and CDR2 FQGNSA. The DNA for the CDR3 is TGTGCCAGCAGCCGGGTGGGGGATCAGCCCCAGCATTTT. It encodes CASSRVGDQPQHF.

The chain couples TRBV5-6 to TRBJ2-7, with 7 bases matching TRBD2. The CDR3 consists of 16 residues. Germline V gene lookup returns CDR1 SGHDT and CDR2 YYEEEE. V was clipped by 2 bases and J by 0 bases; unmatched bases: 8. In nucleotides, the CDR3 is TGTGCCAGCAGCTTCCCCGGGGGGACGGACTCCTACGAGCAGTACTTC. As protein: CASSFPGGTDSYEQYF.

The chain has TRBV12-3 or TRBV12-4 and TRBJ1-2, with D perhaps TRBD1 (6 bases). The V end lost 6 bases, the J end lost 4 bases, and 9 bases lay between the germline ends. This CDR3 spans 12 amino acids. The CDR3 is CASRGGRYGYTF. In nucleotides, the CDR3 is TGTGCCAGCAGAGGGGGGCGCTATGGCTACACCTTC.

This chain joins TRBV7-9 and TRBJ1-2; D unresolved. V was clipped by 0 bases and J by 4 bases, with 6 bases between them. Germline V CDR1 and CDR2: SEHNR, FQNEAQ (reference sequence). CDR3 length: 13 amino acids. As DNA, the CDR3 is TGTGCCAGCAGCTTAGCGCGGACCTATGGCTACACCTTC. Translated, it gives CASSLARTYGYTF.

The chain carries TRBV6-5 and TRBJ1-4, with D perhaps TRBD1 (6 bases). This CDR3 region has 16 residues. CDR1 is MNHEY, CDR2 SVGAGI, per germline. V lost 4 bases and J lost 1, with 13 bases in between. CDR3 in amino acids: CASSFQGRGTNEKLFF. CDR3 DNA sequence: TGTGCCAGCAGTTTCCAGGGGAGGGGAACTAATGAAAAACTGTTTTTT.

V gene TRBV6-5 combines with J gene TRBJ2-5; 10 bases align to TRBD1. The CDR3 length is 14 residues. Germline assignment: CDR1 MNHEY and CDR2 SVGAGI. J lost 2 bases, V lost 7 bases, and 4 bases had no gene match. CDR3 coding DNA: TGTGCCAGCACCCCGGGACAGGGGCAAGAGACCCAGTACTTC. Amino acids: CASTPGQGQETQYF.

The V and J genes are TRBV5-1 and TRBJ1-2, with D maybe TRBD1 (5 bases). The CDR3 length is 13 residues. Germline V lookup: CDR1 SGHRS, CDR2 YFSETQ. V was trimmed by 3 bases and J by 6 bases, leaving 12 bases between them. The CDR3 loop reads CASSYQGSDGYTF. Written as DNA, the CDR3 is TGCGCCAGCAGCTATCAGGGAAGTGATGGCTACACCTTC. The full variable domain, rest sourced from reference TRBV5-1 and TRBJ1-2, is KAGVTQTPRYLIKTRGQQVTLSCSPISGHRSVSWYQQTPGQGLQFLFEYFSETQRNKGNFPGRFSGRQFSNSRSEMNVSTLELGDSALYLCASSYQGSDGYTFGSGTRLTVV.

The V gene is TRBV5-1, the J gene TRBJ1-2; D is unresolved. CDR3 size: 15 residues. With 0 bases removed from V and 2 bases from J, the gap between germline ends came to 11 bases. The germline V gene encodes CDR1 SGHRS and CDR2 YFSETQ. The CDR3 loop is CASSLDSPTNYGYTF. In DNA, the CDR3 is TGCGCCAGCAGCTTGGACAGCCCTACGAACTATGGCTACACCTTC. The whole variable domain, remainder taken from reference TRBV5-1 and TRBJ1-2, is KAGVTQTPRYLIKTRGQQVTLSCSPISGHRSVSWYQQTPGQGLQFLFEYFSETQRNKGNFPGRFSGRQFSNSRSEMNVSTLELGDSALYLCASSLDSPTNYGYTFGSGTRLTVV.

This chain connects TRBV18 to TRBJ2-1; 11 nucleotides align to TRBD2. From germline, CDR1 is KGHSH and CDR2 LQKENI. Unmatched junction bases numbered 10, after V lost 3 bases and J lost 6 bases. This CDR3 is built from 17 residues. The CDR3 spells CASSPLPLAGGVNEQFF. The DNA for the CDR3 is TGTGCCAGCTCACCCCTCCCTTTAGCGGGGGGGGTCAATGAGCAGTTCTTC.

This chain connects TRBV19 to TRBJ1-2; TRBD1 matches at 8 bases. Germline values: CDR1 LNHDA, CDR2 SQIVND (reference sequence). The CDR3 is 14 amino acids. The V gene end was trimmed by 6 bases and the J gene end by 8 bases; junction bases not matched to a gene: 11. CDR3 in amino acids: CASRGQDTPEGYTF. CDR3 DNA: TGTGCCAGTAGGGGACAGGACACGCCGGAGGGCTACACCTTC.

V usage is TRBV5-1 and J usage is TRBJ2-7; 9 nucleotides line up with TRBD1. The CDR3 extends over 15 amino acids. The V gene end was trimmed by 4 bases and the J gene end by 4 bases; junction bases not matched to a gene: 9. Germline lookup yields CDR1 SGHRS and CDR2 YFSETQ. In nucleotides, the CDR3 is TGCGCCAGCAGCCTCCGACAGGGGGTGGGGTACGAGCAGTACTTC. This encodes CASSLRQGVGYEQYF. The full variable domain, completed using reference TRBV5-1 and TRBJ2-7, is KAGVTQTPRYLIKTRGQQVTLSCSPISGHRSVSWYQQTPGQGLQFLFEYFSETQRNKGNFPGRFSGRQFSNSRSEMNVSTLELGDSALYLCASSLRQGVGYEQYFGPGTRLTVT.

The chain links TRBV5-4 to TRBJ1-4; D remains ambiguous. This CDR3 contains 14 residues. The germline V gene encodes CDR1 SGHNT and CDR2 YYREEE (reference sequence). The V gene lost 6 bases and the J gene lost 6 bases, with 15 bases spanning the gap. The CDR3 DNA follows: TGTGCCAGCACCCCCGGACCTGAATATGAAAAACTGTTTTTT. Encoded protein: CASTPGPEYEKLFF.

V gene TRBV24-1 combines with J gene TRBJ2-3; 10 nucleotides align to TRBD2. The CDR3 totals 13 residues. V was clipped by 11 bases and J by 6 bases; unmatched bases: 7. Germline assignment: CDR1 KGHDR and CDR2 SFDVKD. This chain's CDR3 is CASSGLASDTQYF. CDR3 DNA: TGTGCCAGCTCGGGACTAGCGTCGGATACGCAGTATTTT.

The chain carries TRBV2 and TRBJ1-3; D is unclear. Trimming took 4 bases from V and 9 from J, leaving 13 bases between them. Germline V gene lookup returns CDR1 SNHLY and CDR2 FYNNEI. The CDR3 extends over 13 amino acids. CDR3 bases: TGTGCCAGCAGTGCGCGGGTAACGGGCACCATATATTTT. Its protein product is CASSARVTGTIYF.

The chain employs TRBV9 and TRBJ2-6; tentative D call: TRBD2 (6 bases). V was clipped by 6 bases and J by 4 bases, with 14 bases between them. CDR3 length: 15 residues. Germline V CDR1 and CDR2: SGDLS, YYNGEE. CDR3 bases: TGTGCCAGCACCCCGGGGGTTTTGGGGGCCAACGTCCTGACTTTC. This sequence encodes CASTPGVLGANVLTF. Full variable domain (rest looked up from reference TRBV9 and TRBJ2-6): DSGVTQTPKHLITATGQRVTLRCSPRSGDLSVYWYQQSLDQGLQFLIQYYNGEERAKGNILERFSAQQFPDLHSELNLSSLELGDSALYFCASTPGVLGANVLTFGAGSRLTVL.

The V and J genes are TRBV7-9 and TRBJ2-3; 7 positions agree with TRBD1. Germline assignment: CDR1 SEHNR and CDR2 FQNEAQ (reference sequence). Trimming took 6 bases from V and 7 from J; bases not matched to a gene: 10. The CDR3 contains 14 residues. The CDR3 bases are TGTGCCAGCAGTTCCGAAGGGGGCTTTAATACGCAGTATTTT. Residues: CASSSEGGFNTQYF.

The chain is built from TRBV7-3 and TRBJ2-2, with 7 bases fitting TRBD1. Trimming removed 5 bases from V and 7 bases from J; junction bases left unmatched: 25. The germline V gene has CDR1 SGHTA and CDR2 FQGTGA. The CDR3 has 20 amino acids. The CDR3 nucleotides are TGTGCCAGCAGCCCCCCCGTTTACCGACAGGGCAGGATTGATATCGGGGAGCTGTTTTTT. It translates to CASSPPVYRQGRIDIGELFF.

This clone was seen a handful of times. The chain employs TRBV6-1 and TRBJ1-2; TRBD1 matches 8 bases. J lost 4 bases, V lost 1 base, and 8 bases had no gene match. This CDR3 region has 16 residues. Germline assignment: CDR1 MNHNS and CDR2 SASEGT. DNA of the CDR3: TGTGCCAGCAGTGAAGTGGCGACAGGGGTTTCCTATGGCTACACCTTC. Translation gives CASSEVATGVSYGYTF.

Written as DNA, the CDR3 is TGTGCCACTCAGGGCTCTGGGGCCAACGTCCTGACTTTC. Its translation: CATQGSGANVLTF. This chain links TRBV5-4 with TRBJ2-6, with D perhaps TRBD1 (5 bases). Trimming stripped 9 bases from V and 0 bases from J, with 7 bases between. CDR1 and CDR2 from the germline V gene are SGHNT and YYREEE (reference sequence). This CDR3 has 13 residues.

The chain joins TRBV18 to TRBJ2-5; D is ambiguous. CDR1 and CDR2 from the germline V gene are KGHSH and LQKENI. This CDR3 has 14 residues. V lost 3 bases and J 2 bases, leaving 10 bases between the germline ends. The CDR3 coding sequence is TGTGCCAGCTCACCGAGACACGGACAAGAGACCCAGTACTTC. This sequence encodes CASSPRHGQETQYF.